These T cell receptor beta chains were read from a single sample in a study of blood T cell repertoires in COVID-19. Data came from immunoSEQ multiplex PCR; TCRdb stores just in-frame clones and leaves some out. The sample includes over 75,000 clones, about 88% of them seen just once. The sequenced sample consisted of peripheral blood. The receptors stem from a woman older than 75 with acute or convalescent COVID-19. Each CDR3 is given with its conserved first and last residue. Fields, in order: clone size, J gene, V gene, D gene, CDR3 DNA, CDR3 protein. D genes are given only for firm matches. Clone size is shown for a subset of rows, as once, few, many or a class of expanded clone.

once	TRBJ1-5	TRBV19	NA	TGTGCCAGTAGTACAAGTAGAGGGGGTCATCAGCCCCAGCATTTT	CASSTSRGGHQPQHF
NA	TRBJ2-1	TRBV19	TRBD2	TGTGCCAGTAGTATAGGTCCAGCGGGGAGCTCCTACAATGAGCAGTTCTTC	CASSIGPAGSSYNEQFF
NA	TRBJ2-1	TRBV9	NA	TGTGCCAGCAGCGTAGGGGACTCGAGCTCCTACAATGAGCAGTTCTTC	CASSVGDSSSYNEQFF
NA	TRBJ2-7	TRBV6-1	NA	TGTGCCAGCAGTGAATACTCAACTACCGGTGAGCAGTACTTC	CASSEYSTTGEQYF
NA	TRBJ1-1	TRBV6-5	NA	TGTGCCAGCAGTTTGGACATGAACATGAACACTGAAGCTTTCTTT	CASSLDMNMNTEAFF
NA	TRBJ2-7	TRBV20-1	TRBD2	TGCAGTGCTAGTGGGACTAGCGGGGGGTACGAGCAGTACTTC	CSASGTSGGYEQYF
once	TRBJ2-3	TRBV5-6	NA	TGTGCCACCGGGGTCACAGATACGCAGTATTTT	CATGVTDTQYF
NA	TRBJ2-3	TRBV5-1	TRBD1	TGCGCCAGCAGCGCCGGGACAGTTCTCACAGATACGCAGTATTTT	CASSAGTVLTDTQYF
NA	TRBJ2-3	TRBV9	NA	TGTGCCAGCAGCGTAATGGTGGCTAGCACAGATACGCAGTATTTT	CASSVMVASTDTQYF
NA	TRBJ1-4	TRBV27	NA	TGTGCCAGCAGTTTAATCCGGGGTACTAATGAAAAACTGTTTTTT	CASSLIRGTNEKLFF
NA	TRBJ2-2	TRBV7-8	TRBD1	TGTGCCAGCAGCCTACCGGGACAGGGTCAGCCCGGGGAGCTGTTTTTT	CASSLPGQGQPGELFF
NA	TRBJ2-1	TRBV20-1	NA	TGCAGTGCTAGTCGTGCGCATGAGCAGTTCTTC	CSASRAHEQFF
NA	TRBJ1-1	TRBV19	NA	TGTGCCAGTAGTATTCTTCGGGGGGATGAAGCTTTCTTT	CASSILRGDEAFF
NA	TRBJ1-3	TRBV6-1	NA	TGTGCCAGCAGTGAACGGGGGAGCTCTGGAAACACCATATATTTT	CASSERGSSGNTIYF
NA	TRBJ2-7	TRBV12-5	NA	TGTGCTAGTGGTTTGCTGGACAGTATCTACGAGCAGTACTTC	CASGLLDSIYEQYF
NA	TRBJ2-1	TRBV3-1/TRBV3-2	TRBD2	TGTGCCAGCAGCCAAGAAAGGCCTGGAGGATTTAGCGGGGGATTGAGCTCCTACAATGAGCAGTTCTTC	CASSQERPGGFSGGLSSYNEQFF
NA	TRBJ2-7	TRBV5-1	TRBD1	TGCGCCAGCAGGCGAGCAGCCGGGACAGGGGACGTGCAGTACTTC	CASRRAAGTGDVQYF
NA	TRBJ2-5	TRBV29-1	TRBD1	TGCAGCGTTTTAGGACAGGCTCAAGAGACCCAGTACTTC	CSVLGQAQETQYF
NA	TRBJ2-2	TRBV4-3	TRBD2	TGCGCCAGCAGCCAAGCTCCAGCGGGAGGGCCGGGCGGGGAGCTGTTTTTT	CASSQAPAGGPGGELFF
NA	TRBJ2-1	TRBV5-1	TRBD2	TGCGCCAGCAGCTTGGTAGCGGGACTATACAATGAGCAGTTCTTC	CASSLVAGLYNEQFF
NA	TRBJ2-2	TRBV11-1	NA	TGTGCCAGCAGCGCGCGGGGGCCCAACACCGGGGAGCTGTTTTTT	CASSARGPNTGELFF
once	TRBJ2-3	TRBV24-1	TRBD2	TGTGCCACCAGTGACCTAGCGGGAGTTTCAGATACGCAGTATTTT	CATSDLAGVSDTQYF
NA	TRBJ1-4	TRBV5-1	TRBD1	TGCGCCAGCAGGAGATTTGCGGGACAGCCTAATGAAAAACTGTTTTTT	CASRRFAGQPNEKLFF
few	TRBJ1-2	TRBV5-4	TRBD1	TGTGCCAGCAGCAACCCGGGACAGGGGGCGTTTAACTATGGCTACACCTTC	CASSNPGQGAFNYGYTF
NA	TRBJ1-5	TRBV28	NA	TGTGCCAGCAGTTTAGGGCAGGGGTACCAGCCCCAGCATTTT	CASSLGQGYQPQHF
NA	TRBJ2-5	TRBV7-9	NA	TGTGCCAGCATGGTCGGGTCCAAAGAGACCCAGTACTTC	CASMVGSKETQYF
NA	TRBJ2-1	TRBV24-1	TRBD2	TGTGCCACCAGTGAGCCGGTAGCGGGAGGTTACGGTGAGCAGTTCTTC	CATSEPVAGGYGEQFF
NA	TRBJ2-4	TRBV5-1	TRBD1	TGCGCCAGCAGCAGACAGGGGGCGCGGGACATTCAGTACTTC	CASSRQGARDIQYF
NA	TRBJ1-1	TRBV4-2	NA	TGTGCCAGCAGCCAAGGACCCCAGGGATACTTGGGCACTGAAGCTTTCTTT	CASSQGPQGYLGTEAFF
NA	TRBJ1-1	TRBV5-5	NA	TGTGCCAGCAGACGGACAGTCGGCACTGAAGCTTTCTTT	CASRRTVGTEAFF